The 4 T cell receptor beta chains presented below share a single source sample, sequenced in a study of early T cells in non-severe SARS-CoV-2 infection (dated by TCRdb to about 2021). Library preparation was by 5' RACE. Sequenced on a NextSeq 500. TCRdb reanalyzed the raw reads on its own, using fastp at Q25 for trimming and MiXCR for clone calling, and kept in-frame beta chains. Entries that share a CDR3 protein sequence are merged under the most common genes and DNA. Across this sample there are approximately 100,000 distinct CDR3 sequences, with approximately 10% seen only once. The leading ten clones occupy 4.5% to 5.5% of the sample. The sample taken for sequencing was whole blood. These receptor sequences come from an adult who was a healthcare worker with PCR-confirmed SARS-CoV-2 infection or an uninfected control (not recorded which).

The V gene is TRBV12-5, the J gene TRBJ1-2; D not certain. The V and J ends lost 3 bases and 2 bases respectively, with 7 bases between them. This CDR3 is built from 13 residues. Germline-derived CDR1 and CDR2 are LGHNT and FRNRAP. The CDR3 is CASGFEVNYGYTF. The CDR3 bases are TGTGCTAGTGGTTTTGAGGTAAACTATGGCTACACCTTC.

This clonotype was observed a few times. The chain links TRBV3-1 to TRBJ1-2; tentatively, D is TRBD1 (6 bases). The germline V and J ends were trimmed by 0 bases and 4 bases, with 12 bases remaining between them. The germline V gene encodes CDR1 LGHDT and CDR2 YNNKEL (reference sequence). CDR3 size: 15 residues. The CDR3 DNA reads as TGTGCCAGCAGCCAAGAAACAGGGCGCGGCTATGGCTACACCTTC. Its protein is CASSQETGRGYGYTF. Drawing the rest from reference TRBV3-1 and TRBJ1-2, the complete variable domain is DTAVSQTPKYLVTQMGNDKSIKCEQNLGHDTMYWYKQDSKKFLKIMFSYNNKELIINETVPNRFSPKSPDKAHLNLHINSLELGDSAVYFCASSQETGRGYGYTFGSGTRLTVV.

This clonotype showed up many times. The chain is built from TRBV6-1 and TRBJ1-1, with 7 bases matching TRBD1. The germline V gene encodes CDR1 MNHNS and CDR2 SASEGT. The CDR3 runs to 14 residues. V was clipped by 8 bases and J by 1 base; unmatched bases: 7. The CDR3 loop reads CASCYRTGNTEAFF. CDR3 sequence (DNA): TGTGCCAGCTGTTATCGGACAGGGAACACTGAAGCTTTCTTT.

CDR3: CASSKGLFNEQFF. CDR3 in DNA: TGTGCCAGCAGCAAGGGACTATTCAATGAGCAGTTCTTC. The chain uses TRBV7-9 and TRBJ2-1; 7 bases line up with TRBD2. CDR3 length: 13 residues. V gave up 5 bases and J gave up 6 bases; unmatched junction bases: 4. CDR1 is SEHNR, CDR2 FQNEAQ, per germline (reference sequence).